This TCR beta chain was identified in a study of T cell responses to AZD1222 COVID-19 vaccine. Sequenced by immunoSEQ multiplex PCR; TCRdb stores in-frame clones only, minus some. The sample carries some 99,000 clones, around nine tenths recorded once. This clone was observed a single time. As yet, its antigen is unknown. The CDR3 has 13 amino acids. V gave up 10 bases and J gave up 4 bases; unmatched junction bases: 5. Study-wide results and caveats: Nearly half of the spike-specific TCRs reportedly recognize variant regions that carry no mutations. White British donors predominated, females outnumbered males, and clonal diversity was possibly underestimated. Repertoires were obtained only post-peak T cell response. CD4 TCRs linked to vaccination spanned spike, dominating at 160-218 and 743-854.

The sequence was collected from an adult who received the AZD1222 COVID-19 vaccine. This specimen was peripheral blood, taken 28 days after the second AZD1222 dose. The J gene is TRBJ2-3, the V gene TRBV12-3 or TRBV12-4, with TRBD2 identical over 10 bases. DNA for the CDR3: TGTGCCACACAGACTAGCGGGTCAGATACGCAGTATTTT. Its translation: CATQTSGSDTQYF.